This T cell receptor beta chain was identified during a study of shared clonotypes between healthy human individuals. Germline V gives CDR1 SEHNR, CDR2 FQNEAQ (reference sequence). Trimming stripped 2 bases from V and 7 bases from J, with 12 bases between. This CDR3 has 15 residues. Data came from immunoSEQ multiplex PCR; TCRdb stores just in-frame clones and leaves some out. The table includes about 2 million clones, about 95% detected once. The naive CD8 subset, CD45RO-negative cells positively selected for CCR7, excluded terminally differentiated effector memory CD45RA+ cells. The sample was naive CD8+ T cells sorted from blood. V is TRBV7-9 and J is TRBJ1-6, with no clear D. The sequence was obtained from a man aged 18 to 30 in good health. The CDR3 region has the DNA TGTGCCAGCAGCTTACTCTCGAATGCCAATTCACCCCTCCACTTT. It translates to CASSLLSNANSPLHF.